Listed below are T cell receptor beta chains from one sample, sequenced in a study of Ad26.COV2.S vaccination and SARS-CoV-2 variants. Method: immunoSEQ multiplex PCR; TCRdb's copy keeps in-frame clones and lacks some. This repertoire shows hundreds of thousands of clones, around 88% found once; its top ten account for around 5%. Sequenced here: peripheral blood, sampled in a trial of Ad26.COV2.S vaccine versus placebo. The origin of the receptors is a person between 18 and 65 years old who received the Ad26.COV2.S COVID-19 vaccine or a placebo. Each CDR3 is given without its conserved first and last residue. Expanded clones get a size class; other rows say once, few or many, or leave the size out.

CDR3: ASSVGGSAGKDGELF; J: TRBJ2-2; size: .; V: TRBV9
CDR3: ASSPLKEGTSTDTQY; J: TRBJ2-3; size: once; V: TRBV18
CDR3: ASSPGTGDGYGYT; J: TRBJ1-2; size: .; V: TRBV4-1
CDR3: ASSADGELTDTQY; J: TRBJ2-3; size: .; V: TRBV11-1
CDR3: ASSSRGAGTDTQY; J: TRBJ2-3; size: .; V: TRBV11-2
CDR3: ASRRDRGYEQY; J: TRBJ2-7; size: .; V: TRBV19
CDR3: ASSYGMSGELF; J: TRBJ2-2; size: .; V: TRBV6-5
CDR3: ASSLAGLAGDEQY; J: TRBJ2-7; size: .; V: TRBV7-9
CDR3: ASLGPQNSPLH; J: TRBJ1-6; size: .; V: TRBV28
CDR3: ASSEWGSGGEQF; J: TRBJ2-1; size: .; V: TRBV6-1
CDR3: ASGFSRGTDTQY; J: TRBJ2-3; size: .; V: TRBV12-5
CDR3: ASRRDRLPYNEQF; J: TRBJ2-1; size: .; V: TRBV6-6
CDR3: ASSVGTAGTDTQY; J: TRBJ2-3; size: once; V: TRBV9
CDR3: ASSPQGANTEAF; J: TRBJ1-1; size: .; V: TRBV18
CDR3: ASSMTKNTEAF; J: TRBJ1-1; size: .; V: TRBV19
CDR3: ATSAPGTGELF; J: TRBJ2-2; size: .; V: TRBV24-1